This T cell receptor (beta chain) originates from a study of blood T cell repertoires in COVID-19. Study-wide context: The origin of the acute and convalescent COVID-19 samples was the United States, Italy and Spain. T cells, B-cell-depleted T cells, or PBMCs provided the cDNA or gDNA that served as material.

The CDR3 is 13 amino acids. Germline lookup yields CDR1 SGHKS and CDR2 YYEKEE (reference sequence). V gave up 6 bases and J gave up 7 bases, with 17 bases separating them. The count of this clone is one. Original processing notes: Quantification of nucleated cells was approximated via reference gene primer amplification. TCRdb's table, derived via immunoSEQ multiplex PCR, lists solely in-frame clones and lacks some. V, J and clone size reflect that table, while D and trimming were determined from the DNA. Of 95,000 to 150,000 clones in the sample, 71% were seen once. The TCR comes from a human donor with acute or convalescent COVID-19. The donor label of this sample is uncertain. This chain uses TRBV5-5 with TRBJ2-7; weak D call: TRBD2 (6 bases). The source material was peripheral blood. The CDR3 is CASTRRVGAEQYF. For the CDR3, the DNA is TGTGCCAGCACGCGGAGGGTGGGTGCGGAGCAGTACTTC.